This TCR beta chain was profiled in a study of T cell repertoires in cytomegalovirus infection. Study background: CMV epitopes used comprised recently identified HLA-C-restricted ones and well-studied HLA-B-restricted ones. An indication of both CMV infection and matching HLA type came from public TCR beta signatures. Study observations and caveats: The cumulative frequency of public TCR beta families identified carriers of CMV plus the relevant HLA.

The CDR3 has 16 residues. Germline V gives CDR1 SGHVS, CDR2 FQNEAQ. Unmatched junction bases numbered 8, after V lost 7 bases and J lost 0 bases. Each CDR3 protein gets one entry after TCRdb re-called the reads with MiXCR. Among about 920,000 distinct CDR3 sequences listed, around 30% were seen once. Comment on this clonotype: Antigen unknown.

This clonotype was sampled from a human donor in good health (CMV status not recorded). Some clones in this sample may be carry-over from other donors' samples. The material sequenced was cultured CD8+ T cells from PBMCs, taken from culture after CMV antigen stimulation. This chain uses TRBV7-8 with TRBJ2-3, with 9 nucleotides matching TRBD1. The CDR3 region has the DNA TGTGCCAGCACAAGGGACAGGGTCCCAAGCACAGATACGCAGTATTTT. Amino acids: CASTRDRVPSTDTQYF.